This is a list of T cell receptor beta chains from one sample in a study of blood T cell repertoires in COVID-19. TCRdb keeps only in-frame clones here, not all; method: immunoSEQ multiplex PCR. The data contain some 70,000 clones, about 87% of them seen just once; the ten biggest clones take up more than 7.5%. The sequencing sample was made of peripheral blood. The receptor set was obtained from a man in his forties or fifties with active COVID-19. Both conserved end residues are part of each CDR3. D genes are given only for firm matches. A clone size is listed for some rows: how often the clone was seen (once, few, many), or a class if it is expanded.

.	TRBJ2-1	TRBV5-1	.	TGCGCCAGCAGCTTGGAAGGACAGTACTACAATGAGCAGTTCTTC	CASSLEGQYYNEQFF
once	TRBJ1-1	TRBV27	.	TGTGCCAGCAGTTTAATTCGGGGAACTGAAGCTTTCTTT	CASSLIRGTEAFF
.	TRBJ1-1	TRBV7-4	.	TGTGCCAGCAGCTTAGGACAGAGAGACACTGAAGCTTTCTTT	CASSLGQRDTEAFF
.	TRBJ1-2	TRBV19	.	TGTGCCAGTAGTAGACAGAACTATGGCTACACCTTC	CASSRQNYGYTF
.	TRBJ2-5	TRBV27	.	TGTGCCAGCAGTTCTATTGGACAACAAGAGACCCAGTACTTC	CASSSIGQQETQYF
.	TRBJ2-3	TRBV13	TRBD1	TGTGCCAGCAGCCCCCGGGACAGGGGTGTAGATACGCAGTATTTT	CASSPRDRGVDTQYF
.	TRBJ1-3	TRBV12-3/TRBV12-4	.	TGTGCCAGCAGTTTGGCAGGGGCCATATATTTT	CASSLAGAIYF
.	TRBJ2-2	TRBV5-8	TRBD2	TGTGCCAGCAGCTTGGAAGGCGGGGGTTACACCGGGGAGCTGTTTTTT	CASSLEGGGYTGELFF
.	TRBJ1-2	TRBV7-3	.	TGTGCCAGCAGCTTAACCCCAGGACAGAACTATGGCTACACCTTC	CASSLTPGQNYGYTF
.	TRBJ2-4	TRBV9	.	TGTGCCAGCAGCGTAGCGGCAGGGGTGGGAAACATTCAGTACTTC	CASSVAAGVGNIQYF
.	TRBJ2-7	TRBV4-3	TRBD1	TGCGCCAGCAGCCAAGATTGGCCCTTAGGGACAGGGATCTACGAGCAGTACTTC	CASSQDWPLGTGIYEQYF
.	TRBJ2-7	TRBV19	TRBD2	TGTGCCAGTAGTACTTCCCGCGTTAGGGCTAGCGGCCCCTACGAGCAGTACTTC	CASSTSRVRASGPYEQYF
.	TRBJ1-4	TRBV7-2	.	TGTGCCAGCAGCTGGGCTGGAGGCGTAACTAATGAAAAACTGTTTTTT	CASSWAGGVTNEKLFF
.	TRBJ1-1	TRBV15	TRBD1	TGTGCCACCAGCAGCACAGGGGGCCTGAACACTGAAGCTTTCTTT	CATSSTGGLNTEAFF
.	TRBJ2-5	TRBV19	TRBD2	TGTGCCAGTAGTATTGAGTTAGCGGGAGCGGTAAGAGGGACCCAGTACTTC	CASSIELAGAVRGTQYF
.	TRBJ2-1	TRBV7-2	TRBD2	TGTGCCAGCAGGGCTCGTGGGACTAGCGGGGCCAATGAGCAGTTCTTC	CASRARGTSGANEQFF
.	TRBJ1-1	TRBV24-1	.	TGTGCCACCAGTATAGGAGATGCGGCTTTCTTT	CATSIGDAAFF